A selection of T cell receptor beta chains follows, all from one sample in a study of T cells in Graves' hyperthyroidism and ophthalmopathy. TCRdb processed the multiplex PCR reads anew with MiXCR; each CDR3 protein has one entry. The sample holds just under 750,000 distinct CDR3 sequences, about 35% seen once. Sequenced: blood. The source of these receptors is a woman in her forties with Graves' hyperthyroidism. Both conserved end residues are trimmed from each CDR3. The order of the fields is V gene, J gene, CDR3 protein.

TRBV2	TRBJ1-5	ASSDLAGTQH
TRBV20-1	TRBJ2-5	SARGYQETQY
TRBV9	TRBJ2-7	ASSGAGGGDEQY
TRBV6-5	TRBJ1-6	ASSYGGGTGTSPLH
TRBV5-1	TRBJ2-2	ASSPPTGGNTGELF
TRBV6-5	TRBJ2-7	ASSATSGRAGPYEQY
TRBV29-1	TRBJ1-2	SVVLMNYGYT
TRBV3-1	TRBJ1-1	ASSQAGWDTEAF
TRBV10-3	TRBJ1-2	AITVDRGYFDI
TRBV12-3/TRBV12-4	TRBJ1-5	ASSLRLNQPQH
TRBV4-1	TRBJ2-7	ASSLKGIETNEQY
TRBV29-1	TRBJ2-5	SVEGGLTLEKTQY
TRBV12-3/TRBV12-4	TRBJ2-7	ASSFPSREGRYEQY
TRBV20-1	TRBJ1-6	SARESPNNSPLH
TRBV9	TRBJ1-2	ASSRPGAGSYT
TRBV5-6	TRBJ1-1	ASTEGMNTEAF
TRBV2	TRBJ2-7	ASTGSASYEQY
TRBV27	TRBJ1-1	ASSYSGQLEAF
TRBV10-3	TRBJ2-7	AITSPDRAGYEQY
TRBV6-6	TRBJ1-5	ASRPTAPGIQPQH
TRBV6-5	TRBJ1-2	ASSYSNRGDYGYT
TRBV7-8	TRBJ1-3	ASSLYGGPPFSGSTIY
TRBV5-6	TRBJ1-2	ASSPVAGADGYT
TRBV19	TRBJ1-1	ASSIPGQGAEAF
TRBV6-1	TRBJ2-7	ASSPPGSGNNYEQY
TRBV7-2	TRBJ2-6	ASSPQGTSGANVLT
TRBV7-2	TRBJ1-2	ASSLRRELTYGYT
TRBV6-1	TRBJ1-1	ASPGGPQNTEAF
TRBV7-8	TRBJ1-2	ASSPQEIVNYGYT
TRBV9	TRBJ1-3	ASSGTVQGAGNTIY
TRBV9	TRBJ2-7	ASSVTEQY
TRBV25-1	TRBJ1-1	ASSESLRSDTEAF
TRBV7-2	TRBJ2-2	ASSLGWNTGELF
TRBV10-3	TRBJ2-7	ASKTGVRRDEQY
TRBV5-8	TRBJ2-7	ASSLPSSHEQY
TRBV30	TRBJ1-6	AWSERSPLH
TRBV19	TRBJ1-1	ASTHPAGGTEAF
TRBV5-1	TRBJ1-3	ASSRLPSAGWGYSGNTIY
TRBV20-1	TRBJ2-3	SARDLAGASTDTQY
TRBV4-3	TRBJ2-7	ASSQDPSGGYEQY
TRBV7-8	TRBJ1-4	ASSLSFRSEKLF
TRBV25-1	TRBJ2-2	ASLYDKGSGTGELF
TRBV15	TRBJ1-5	ATSRVGSTLRRNQPQH
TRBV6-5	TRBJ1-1	ASRVLGAPKAF
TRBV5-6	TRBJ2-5	ASSLGLAQETQY
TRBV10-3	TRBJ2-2	AISESGAGNTGELF
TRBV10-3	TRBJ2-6	ASSLLAGSRSGANVLT
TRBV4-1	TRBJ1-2	ASSQGLGASNYGYT
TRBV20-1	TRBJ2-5	SAMGLALRETQY
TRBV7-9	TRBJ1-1	ASSLGGGRGTEAF
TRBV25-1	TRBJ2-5	ASSEGLDTLSKETQY
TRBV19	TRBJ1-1	ASSIAGLTEAF
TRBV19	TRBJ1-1	ASSAKVSTEAF
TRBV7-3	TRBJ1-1	ASSLTGTGTEAF
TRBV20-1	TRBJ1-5	SAAKSFRDLGQPQH